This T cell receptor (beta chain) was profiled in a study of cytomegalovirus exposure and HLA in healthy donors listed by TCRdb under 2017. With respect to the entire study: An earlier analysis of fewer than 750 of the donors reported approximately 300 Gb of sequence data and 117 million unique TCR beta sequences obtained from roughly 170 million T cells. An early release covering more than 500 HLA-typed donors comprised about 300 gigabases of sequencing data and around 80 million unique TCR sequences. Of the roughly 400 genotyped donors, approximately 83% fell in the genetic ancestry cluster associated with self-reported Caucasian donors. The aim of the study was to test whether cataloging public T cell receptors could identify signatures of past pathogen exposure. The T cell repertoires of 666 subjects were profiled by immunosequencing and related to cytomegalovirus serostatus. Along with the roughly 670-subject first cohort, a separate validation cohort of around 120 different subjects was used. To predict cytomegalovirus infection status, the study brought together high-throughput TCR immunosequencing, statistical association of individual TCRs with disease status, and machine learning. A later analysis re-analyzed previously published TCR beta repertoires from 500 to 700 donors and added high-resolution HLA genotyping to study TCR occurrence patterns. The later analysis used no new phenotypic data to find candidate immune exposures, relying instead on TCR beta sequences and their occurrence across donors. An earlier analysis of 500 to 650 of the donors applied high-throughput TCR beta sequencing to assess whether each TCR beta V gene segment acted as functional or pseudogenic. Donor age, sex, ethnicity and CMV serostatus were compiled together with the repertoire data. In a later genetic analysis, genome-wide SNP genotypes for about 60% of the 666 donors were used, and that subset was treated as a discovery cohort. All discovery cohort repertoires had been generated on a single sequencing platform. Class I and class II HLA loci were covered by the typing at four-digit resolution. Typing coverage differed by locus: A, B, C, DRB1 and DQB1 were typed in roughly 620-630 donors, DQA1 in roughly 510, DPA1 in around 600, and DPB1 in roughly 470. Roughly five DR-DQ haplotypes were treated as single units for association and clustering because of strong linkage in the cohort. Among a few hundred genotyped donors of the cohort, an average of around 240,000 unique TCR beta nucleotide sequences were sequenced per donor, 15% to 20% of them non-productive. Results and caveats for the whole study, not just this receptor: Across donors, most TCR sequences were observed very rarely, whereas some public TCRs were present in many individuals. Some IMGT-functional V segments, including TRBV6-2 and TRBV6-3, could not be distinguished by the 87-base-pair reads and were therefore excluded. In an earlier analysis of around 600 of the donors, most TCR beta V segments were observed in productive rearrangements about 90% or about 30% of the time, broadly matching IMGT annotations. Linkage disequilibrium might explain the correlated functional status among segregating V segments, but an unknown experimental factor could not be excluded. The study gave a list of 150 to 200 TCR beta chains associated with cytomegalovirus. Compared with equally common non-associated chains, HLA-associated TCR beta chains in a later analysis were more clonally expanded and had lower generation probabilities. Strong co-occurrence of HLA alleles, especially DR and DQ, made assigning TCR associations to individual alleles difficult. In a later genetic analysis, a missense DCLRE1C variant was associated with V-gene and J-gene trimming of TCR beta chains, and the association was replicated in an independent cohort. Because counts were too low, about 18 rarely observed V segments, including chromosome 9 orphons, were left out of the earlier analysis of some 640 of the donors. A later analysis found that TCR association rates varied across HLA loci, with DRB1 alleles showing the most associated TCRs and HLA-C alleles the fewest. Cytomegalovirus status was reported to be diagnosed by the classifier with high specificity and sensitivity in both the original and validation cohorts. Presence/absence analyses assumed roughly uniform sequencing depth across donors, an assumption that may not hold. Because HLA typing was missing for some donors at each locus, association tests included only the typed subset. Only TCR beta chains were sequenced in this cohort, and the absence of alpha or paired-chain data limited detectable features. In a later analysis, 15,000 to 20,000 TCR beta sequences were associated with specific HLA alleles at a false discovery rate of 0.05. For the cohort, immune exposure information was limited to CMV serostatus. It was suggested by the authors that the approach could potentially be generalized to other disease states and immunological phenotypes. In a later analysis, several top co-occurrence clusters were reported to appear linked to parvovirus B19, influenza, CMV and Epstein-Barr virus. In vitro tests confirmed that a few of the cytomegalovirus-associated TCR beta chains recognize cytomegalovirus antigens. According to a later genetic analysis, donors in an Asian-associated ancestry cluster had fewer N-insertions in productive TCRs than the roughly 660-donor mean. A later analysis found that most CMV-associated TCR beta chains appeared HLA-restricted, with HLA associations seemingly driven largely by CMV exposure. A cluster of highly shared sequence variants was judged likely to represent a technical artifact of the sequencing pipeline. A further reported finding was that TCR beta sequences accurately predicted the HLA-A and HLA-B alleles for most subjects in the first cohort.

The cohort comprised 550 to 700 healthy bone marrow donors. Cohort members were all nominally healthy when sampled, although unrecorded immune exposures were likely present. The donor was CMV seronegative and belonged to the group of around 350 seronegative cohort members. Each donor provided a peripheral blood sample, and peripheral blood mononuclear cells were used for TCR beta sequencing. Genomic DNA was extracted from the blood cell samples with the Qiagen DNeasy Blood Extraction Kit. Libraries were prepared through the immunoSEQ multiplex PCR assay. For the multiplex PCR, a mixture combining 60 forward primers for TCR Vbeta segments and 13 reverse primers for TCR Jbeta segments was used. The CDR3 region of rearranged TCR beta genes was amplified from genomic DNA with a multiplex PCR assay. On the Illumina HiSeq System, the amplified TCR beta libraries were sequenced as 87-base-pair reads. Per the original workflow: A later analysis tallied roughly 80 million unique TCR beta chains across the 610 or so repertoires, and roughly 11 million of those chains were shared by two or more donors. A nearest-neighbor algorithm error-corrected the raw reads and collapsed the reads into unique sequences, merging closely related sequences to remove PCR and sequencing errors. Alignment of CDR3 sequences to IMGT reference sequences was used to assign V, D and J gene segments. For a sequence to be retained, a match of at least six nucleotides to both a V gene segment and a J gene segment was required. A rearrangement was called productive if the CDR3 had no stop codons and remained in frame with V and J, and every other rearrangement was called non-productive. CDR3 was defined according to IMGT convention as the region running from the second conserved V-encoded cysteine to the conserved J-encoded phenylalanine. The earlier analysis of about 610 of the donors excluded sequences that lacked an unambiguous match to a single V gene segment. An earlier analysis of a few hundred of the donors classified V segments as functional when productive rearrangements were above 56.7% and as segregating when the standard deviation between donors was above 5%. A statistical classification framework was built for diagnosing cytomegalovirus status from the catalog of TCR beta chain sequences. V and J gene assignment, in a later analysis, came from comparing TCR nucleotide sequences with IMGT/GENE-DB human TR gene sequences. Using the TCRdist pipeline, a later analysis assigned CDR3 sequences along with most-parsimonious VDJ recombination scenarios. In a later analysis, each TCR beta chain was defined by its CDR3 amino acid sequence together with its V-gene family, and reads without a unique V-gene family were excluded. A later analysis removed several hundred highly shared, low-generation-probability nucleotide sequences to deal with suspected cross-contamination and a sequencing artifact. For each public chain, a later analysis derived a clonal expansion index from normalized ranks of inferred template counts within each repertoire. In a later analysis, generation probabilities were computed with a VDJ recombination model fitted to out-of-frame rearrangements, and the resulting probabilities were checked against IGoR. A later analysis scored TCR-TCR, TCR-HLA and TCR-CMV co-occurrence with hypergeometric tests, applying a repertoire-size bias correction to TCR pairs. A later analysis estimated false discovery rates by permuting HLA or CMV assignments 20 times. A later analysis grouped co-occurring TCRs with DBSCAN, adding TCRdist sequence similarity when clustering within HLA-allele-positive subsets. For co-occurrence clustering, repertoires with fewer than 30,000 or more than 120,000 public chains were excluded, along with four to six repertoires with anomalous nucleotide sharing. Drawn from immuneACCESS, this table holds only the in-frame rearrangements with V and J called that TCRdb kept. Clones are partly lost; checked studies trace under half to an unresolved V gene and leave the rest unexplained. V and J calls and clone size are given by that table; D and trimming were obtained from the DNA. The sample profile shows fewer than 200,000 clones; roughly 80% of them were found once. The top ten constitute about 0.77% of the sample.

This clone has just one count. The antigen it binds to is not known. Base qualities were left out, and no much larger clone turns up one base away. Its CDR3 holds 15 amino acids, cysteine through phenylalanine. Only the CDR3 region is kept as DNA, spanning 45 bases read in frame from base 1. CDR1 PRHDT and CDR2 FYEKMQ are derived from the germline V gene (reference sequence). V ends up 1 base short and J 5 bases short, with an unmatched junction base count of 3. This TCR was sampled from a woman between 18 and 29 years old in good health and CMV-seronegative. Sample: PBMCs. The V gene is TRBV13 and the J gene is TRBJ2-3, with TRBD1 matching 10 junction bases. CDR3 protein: CASSLAGTGVDTQYF. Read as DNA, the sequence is TGTGCCAGCAGCTTAGCCGGGACAGGGGTAGATACGCAGTATTTT.